This T cell receptor beta chain was documented in a study of T-cell memory formation after mild COVID-19 (dated by TCRdb to about 2021). At the level of the whole study: TCR sequence clusters from the two donors were largely donor specific. Two young, previously healthy adult volunteers, one female and one male, were included in the cohort. T-cell clones expanding and contracting after mild COVID-19 in two donors were tracked by longitudinal TCRalpha and TCRbeta repertoire sequencing.

PBMCs were isolated by Ficoll-Paque density gradient centrifugation. The instrument was an Illumina NovaSeq 6000. Using 5'RACE with constant-segment primers, TCRalpha and TCRbeta cDNA libraries were constructed, with sample barcodes and unique molecular identifiers added in the process. Trizol reagent was used to extract RNA from every sample. Amplification of the libraries took two PCR steps, and the second step added a second sample barcode plus Illumina TruSeq adapters. Sequencing of libraries was performed on an Illumina NovaSeq with 2 x 150 bp paired-end reads. The paper's processing steps were these. With migec v1.2.7, reads were demultiplexed and then collapsed into UMI-guided consensus sequences. With mixcr v2.1.11, UMI consensuses were aligned to TRA and TRB V and J templates and assembled into clonotypes. A clonotype was counted as expanded or contracted only if both edgeR and NoisET called the change significant, with noise models trained on biological replicates. For edgeR calls, the cutoffs were a false discovery rate-adjusted p below 0.01 and a log2 fold-change threshold of 1. As an exploratory analysis of dynamics, PCA with hierarchical clustering was applied to max-normalized trajectories of the 1000 most abundant clonotypes. The CD4 or CD8 phenotype of responding clones was assigned using the separately sequenced CD4+ and CD8+ repertoires. The public reads were quality trimmed at Q25 with fastp and then assembled into clones with MiXCR by TCRdb, keeping productive beta chains. Under each unique CDR3 protein, matching rows form one entry showing the most common genes and DNA. The V and J calls, along with clone size, are taken from TCRdb and not from the paper's own processing. A total of about 68,000 distinct CDR3 sequences appear in this sample, 15% to 20% of them only once. The top ten clonotypes cover 31% of the sample.

CDR1 and CDR2 (DFQATT, SNEGSKA) derive from the germline V gene (reference sequence). V loses 3 bases, J loses 1 base, and the germline ends lie 10 bases apart. The CDR3 goes from the cysteine to the phenylalanine over 13 residues. Left in the record is the CDR3 DNA by itself, 39 bases read in frame from the first base. What the research found in general, with its limitations: The detection of some responding clones in pre-infection memory suggests that pre-existing cross-reactive memory T cells joined the SARS-CoV-2 response. Only a couple of mild cases were covered by the study, and larger cohorts that include severe cases with pre-infection samples were considered necessary. Whether the second-wave clones peaking on day 37 were SARS-CoV-2 specific was not confirmed. Contracting CD4+ clones were found mainly in CM and EM memory subsets, while CD8+ clones were enriched in EMRA. Clones that contracted from day 15 to 85 showed balanced CD4/CD8 phenotypes, whereas a second wave of clones that expanded from day 15 to 37 leaned towards CD4+.

About this clonotype itself: The clone's antigen remains unknown. Base-call qualities are not available, and no considerably larger clone is one nucleotide away.

Sequenced: PBMCs or a T cell subset sorted from them (not recorded which). The sequence joins TRBV20-1 to TRBJ2-7, with a tentative D gene TRBD1 over 6 matching bases. The receptor's source is an adult woman who had mild COVID-19 (a few samples of this study predate the infection). The sample titles of this study are shuffled in the database, so cell type and time point are left out; the donor was told from shared clones. The CDR3 amino acid sequence is: CSASQGSSYEQYF. At the DNA level, the sequence is TGCAGTGCTAGCCAGGGGTCTTCCTACGAGCAGTACTTC.